One sample yielded the 18 T cell receptor beta chains listed below, sequenced in a study of immune characteristics of hereditary and idiopathic chronic pancreatitis. The data were produced by immunoSEQ multiplex PCR, yet TCRdb's version contains in-frame clones alone and is incomplete. There are around 6,200 clones in the sample; over 65% occur only once, and roughly 6.6% lies in the top ten. Chronic pancreatitis tissue was collected during total pancreatectomy with islet autotransplantation. Sequenced: pancreas tissue with hereditary chronic pancreatitis. The receptors originated from a human donor with chronic pancreatitis.

The sample holds a few counts of this clone. V usage is TRBV5-4 and J usage is TRBJ2-1, with 10 positions matching TRBD2. The junction had 6 bases not matched to a gene; V was cut back by 3 bases and J by 0 bases. The CDR3 runs 17 residues. Germline CDR1 reads SGHNT; CDR2 reads YYREEE (reference sequence). DNA of the CDR3: TGTGCCAGCAGCTCCCCTCTAGCGGGGGCCTCCTACAATGAGCAGTTCTTC. Encoded protein: CASSSPLAGASYNEQFF. The complete variable domain, with remaining parts taken from reference TRBV5-4 and TRBJ2-1, reads ETGVTQSPTHLIKTRGQQVTLRCSSQSGHNTVSWYQQALGQGPQFIFQYYREEENGRGNFPPRFSGLQFPNYSSELNVNALELDDSALYLCASSSPLAGASYNEQFFGPGTRLTVL.

The chain has TRBV13 and TRBJ2-7; D is unclear. Germline V lookup: CDR1 PRHDT, CDR2 FYEKMQ (reference sequence). With 4 bases removed from V and 4 bases from J, the gap between germline ends came to 14 bases. The length of the CDR3 is 14 residues. The CDR3 sequence is CASSYQALKYEQYV. The CDR3 coding sequence is TGTGCCAGCAGCTACCAGGCGTTGAAGTACGAGCAGTACGTC.

The chain combines TRBV24-1 with TRBJ2-2; 7 nucleotides match TRBD1. The ends lost 0 bases at V and 6 bases at J; junction bases unmatched: 6. Germline loops: CDR1 KGHDR, CDR2 SFDVKD. The CDR3 runs to 16 residues. The CDR3 DNA reads TGTGCCACCAGTGATTTGAACAGGGGCAGTCCCGGGGAGCTGTTTTTT. Translation gives CATSDLNRGSPGELFF.

This clone was recorded only once. The gene calls are TRBV6-4 and TRBJ2-3; 7 bases are shared with TRBD1. V lost 0 bases, J lost 2 bases, and 2 bases stayed unmatched. Germline V gene lookup returns CDR1 MRHNA and CDR2 SNTAGT. CDR3 length equals 15 residues. In DNA, the CDR3 is TGTGCCAGCAGTGACTCAACAGGGGCCACAGATACGCAGTATTTT. This translates into CASSDSTGATDTQYF.

This clone was counted a few times. The chain has TRBV6-1 and TRBJ2-3; maybe TRBD1 (5 bases). CDR1 MNHNS and CDR2 SASEGT come from the germline V gene. This CDR3 comprises 14 residues. V lost 0 bases and J lost 5, with 9 bases in between. CDR3 loop: CASSEAAGLDTQYF. The CDR3 DNA sequence: TGTGCCAGCAGTGAAGCGGCAGGGCTAGATACGCAGTATTTT.

Points on this clone: The same CDR3 is also encoded by other DNA sequences in this sample. V and J are TRBV5-1 and TRBJ1-3, with TRBD1 identical over 8 bases. CDR1 is SGHRS, CDR2 YFSETQ, per germline. The CDR3 runs to 17 residues. The ends lost 0 bases at V and 1 base at J; junction bases unmatched: 6. In DNA form, the CDR3 reads TGCGCCAGCAGCTTGGCCCCTCAGGGGGCGTCTGGAAACACCATATATTTT. It translates to CASSLAPQGASGNTIYF.

The chain uses TRBV5-6 and TRBJ1-5, with D tentatively TRBD1 (6 bases). The V end was cut by 4 bases, the J end by 6 bases, with 17 bases between. Germline V lookup: CDR1 SGHDT, CDR2 YYEEEE. There are 15 residues in the CDR3. CDR3 loop: CASSRAGEAGQPQHF. In DNA, the CDR3 is TGTGCCAGCAGCCGCGCAGGGGAAGCGGGTCAGCCCCAGCATTTT.

V gene TRBV5-1 combines with J gene TRBJ1-3, with a tentative D call TRBD1 (6 bases). This CDR3 region has 15 residues. Germline-derived CDR1 and CDR2 are SGHRS and YFSETQ. V was trimmed by 4 bases and J by 3 bases, leaving 14 bases between them. The CDR3 protein is CASSTGQMLGNTIYF. DNA for the CDR3: TGCGCCAGCAGCACCGGACAGATGCTTGGAAACACCATATATTTT.

The rearrangement uses TRBV19 and TRBJ1-1; D is perhaps TRBD1 (6 bases). Trimming cost V 9 bases and J 4 bases, with 18 bases left between them. Germline CDR1 reads LNHDA; CDR2 reads SQIVND (reference sequence). CDR3 length: 14 amino acids. The CDR3 reads CASRLGGPSTEAFF. The CDR3 bases are TGTGCCAGCCGGCTTGGGGGGCCGTCCACTGAAGCTTTCTTT.

This clone was seen once. The chain couples TRBV19 to TRBJ1-6, with 7 bases fitting TRBD1. The CDR3 is 15 residues long. The J segment lost 9 bases and the V segment lost 5 bases, leaving 10 bases of the junction unmatched. CDR1 and CDR2 from the germline V gene are LNHDA and SQIVND (reference sequence). The CDR3 DNA reads as TGTGCCAGTAGTGACCCGACAGGGCGAAGTTCACCCCTCCACTTT. Translated: CASSDPTGRSSPLHF.

V usage is TRBV5-1 and J usage is TRBJ2-7, with D unclear. This CDR3 has 13 residues. CDR1 and CDR2 (germline): SGHRS, YFSETQ. Trimming left V 0 bases short and J 3 bases short, with 7 bases between. The CDR3 nucleotides read TGCGCCAGCAGCTTGGGATACAACTACGAGCAGTACGTC. This codes for CASSLGYNYEQYV.

V and J are TRBV7-9 and TRBJ1-2; D remains ambiguous. Trimming took off 0 bases at V and 1 base at J, with 15 bases between the two ends. Germline lookup yields CDR1 SEHNR and CDR2 FQNEAQ (reference sequence). This CDR3 comprises 17 residues. CDR3 loop: CASSLADKDGDNYGYTF. The CDR3 region has the DNA TGTGCCAGCAGCTTAGCCGATAAGGACGGAGATAACTATGGCTACACCTTC.

This clone was recorded once. Other nucleotide sequences in the sample specify the same CDR3. The rearrangement uses TRBV6-5 and TRBJ2-7; D may correspond to TRBD1 or TRBD2 (5 bases each). This CDR3 is built from 13 residues. Germline V gives CDR1 MNHEY, CDR2 SVGAGI. The V end was cut by 0 bases, the J end by 5 bases, with 8 bases between. The CDR3 DNA is TGTGCCAGCAGTTACTCTCGGGGCCACGAGCAGTACTTC. Translating gives CASSYSRGHEQYF.

The chain carries TRBV4-3 and TRBJ2-5; 9 bases are shared with TRBD2. The J segment lost 2 bases and the V segment lost 2 bases, leaving 6 bases of the junction unmatched. This CDR3 spans 16 amino acids. CDR1 LGHNA and CDR2 YSLEER come from the germline V gene. CDR3: CASSQYSGGPQETQYF. CDR3 nucleotides: TGCGCCAGCAGCCAATATAGCGGGGGCCCACAAGAGACCCAGTACTTC.

V gene TRBV7-2 combines with J gene TRBJ1-3; TRBD1 agrees at 9 bases. V shed 5 bases, J shed 4 bases, and the junction held 6 bases outside the gene matches. CDR1 and CDR2 from the germline V gene are SGHTA and FQGNSA. This CDR3 is built from 15 residues. This CDR3 is CASSTQGAAGNTIYF. The CDR3 bases are TGTGCCAGCAGCACACAGGGGGCGGCGGGAAACACCATATATTTT.

This sequence joins TRBV6-5 and TRBJ1-3, with 8 bases fitting TRBD1. The germline gives CDR1 MNHEY, CDR2 SVGAGI. This CDR3 is built from 16 residues. Trimming at V came to 0 bases and at J to 5 bases, leaving 6 bases not matched to a gene. DNA for the CDR3: TGTGCCAGCAGTTACTCCGGCAGGGGGCATAGAAACACCATATATTTT. This translates into CASSYSGRGHRNTIYF.

The V and J genes are TRBV4-3 and TRBJ2-3, with D possibly matching TRBD2 (6 bases). The CDR3 spans 14 residues. CDR1 and CDR2 (germline): LGHNA, YSLEER. The V and J ends lost 4 bases and 2 bases respectively, with 10 bases between them. The CDR3 here is CASSLGTHTDTQYF. Written as DNA, the CDR3 is TGCGCCAGCAGCCTTGGGACTCACACAGATACGCAGTATTTT.

J is TRBJ1-1 and V is TRBV5-5, with D possibly being TRBD1 (6 bases). Trimming stripped 1 base from V and 8 bases from J, with 18 bases between. Germline V gene sequence: CDR1 SGHKS, CDR2 YYEKEE (reference sequence). CDR3 length equals 15 residues. In DNA, the CDR3 is TGTGCCAGCAGCTTGATGGGGGGGCAGATTAGAGAAGCTTTCTTT. Protein: CASSLMGGQIREAFF.